The sequence of this T cell receptor beta chain was determined in a study of T cell changes during pregnancy in multiple sclerosis. The CDR3 is made up of 15 amino acids. Germline CDR1 SQVTM, CDR2 ANQGSEA. V lost 5 bases and J lost 3, with 14 bases in between. Using immunoSEQ multiplex PCR, the repertoire was profiled, and TCRdb retains in-frame clones only, with some absent. The sample lists some 60,000 clones; more than 85% were seen once. The specimen comprised peripheral blood, sampled in the first trimester of pregnancy. The chain couples TRBV29-1 to TRBJ1-6; TRBD1 is a possible D gene (5 bases). The sequence came from a female donor with multiple sclerosis, enrolled in a pregnancy study. CDR3 residues: CSVRLPGLYNSPLHF. CDR3 in DNA: TGCAGCGTTCGACTCCCGGGACTCTATAATTCACCCCTCCACTTT.